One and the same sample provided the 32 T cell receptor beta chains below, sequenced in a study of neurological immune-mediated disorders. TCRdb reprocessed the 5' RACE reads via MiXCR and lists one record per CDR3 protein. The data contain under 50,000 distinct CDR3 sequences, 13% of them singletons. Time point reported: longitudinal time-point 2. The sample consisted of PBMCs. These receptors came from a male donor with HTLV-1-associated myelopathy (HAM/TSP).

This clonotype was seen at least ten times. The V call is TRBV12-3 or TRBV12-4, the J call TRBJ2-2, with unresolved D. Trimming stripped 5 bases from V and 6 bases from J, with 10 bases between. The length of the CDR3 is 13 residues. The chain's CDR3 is CASSPALPGELFF. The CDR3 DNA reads TGTGCCAGCAGTCCCGCCCTACCCGGGGAGCTGTTTTTT.

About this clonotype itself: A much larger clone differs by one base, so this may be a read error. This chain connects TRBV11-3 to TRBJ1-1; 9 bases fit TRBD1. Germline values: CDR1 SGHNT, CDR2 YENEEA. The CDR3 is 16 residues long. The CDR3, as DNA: TGTGCCAACAGCCCCAGACAGGGGGAGAGGGACACTGAAGCTTTCTTT. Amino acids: CANSPRQGERDTEAFF.

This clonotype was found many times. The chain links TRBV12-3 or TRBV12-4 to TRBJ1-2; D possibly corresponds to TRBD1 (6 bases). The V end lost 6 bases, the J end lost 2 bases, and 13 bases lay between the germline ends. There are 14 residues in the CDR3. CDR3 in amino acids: CASSRGQRNYGYTF. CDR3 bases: TGTGCCAGCAGCCGAGGACAGCGGAACTATGGCTACACCTTC.

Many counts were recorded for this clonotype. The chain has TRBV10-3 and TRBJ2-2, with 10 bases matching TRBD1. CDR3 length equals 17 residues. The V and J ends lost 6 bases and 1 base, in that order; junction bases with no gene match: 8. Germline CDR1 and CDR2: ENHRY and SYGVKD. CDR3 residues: CAIRGTGAPVNTGELFF. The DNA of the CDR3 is TGTGCCATCAGGGGGACAGGGGCACCAGTGAACACCGGGGAGCTGTTTTTT.

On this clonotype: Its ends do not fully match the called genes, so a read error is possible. The CDR3 spells CASSTQWAGTEGFF. CDR3 in DNA: TGTGCCAGCAGCACGCAGTGGGCTGGCACTGAAGGTTTCTTT. The chain has TRBV11-3 and TRBJ1-1; D is unresolved. Germline CDR1 is SGHNT and CDR2 is YENEEA. The CDR3 runs 14 residues.

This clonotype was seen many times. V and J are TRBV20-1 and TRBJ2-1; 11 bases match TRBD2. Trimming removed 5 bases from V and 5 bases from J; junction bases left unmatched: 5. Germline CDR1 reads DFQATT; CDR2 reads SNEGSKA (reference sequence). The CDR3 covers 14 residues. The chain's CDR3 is CSAQTSGGHNEQFF. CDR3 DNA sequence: TGCAGTGCTCAAACTAGCGGGGGCCACAATGAGCAGTTCTTC.

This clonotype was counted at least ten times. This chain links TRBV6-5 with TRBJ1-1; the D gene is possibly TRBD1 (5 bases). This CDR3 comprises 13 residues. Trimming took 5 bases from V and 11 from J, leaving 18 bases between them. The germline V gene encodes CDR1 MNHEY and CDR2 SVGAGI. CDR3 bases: TGTGCCAGCAGTACACCGGGGGTACATTCGGCTTTCTTT. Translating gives CASSTPGVHSAFF.

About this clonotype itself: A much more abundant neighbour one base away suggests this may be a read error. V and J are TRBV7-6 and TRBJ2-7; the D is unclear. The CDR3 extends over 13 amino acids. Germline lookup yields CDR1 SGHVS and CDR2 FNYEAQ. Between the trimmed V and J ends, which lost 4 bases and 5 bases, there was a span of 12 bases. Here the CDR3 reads CASSSPPIDEQYV. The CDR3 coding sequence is TGTGCCAGCAGCTCCCCCCCGATTGACGAGCAGTACGTC.

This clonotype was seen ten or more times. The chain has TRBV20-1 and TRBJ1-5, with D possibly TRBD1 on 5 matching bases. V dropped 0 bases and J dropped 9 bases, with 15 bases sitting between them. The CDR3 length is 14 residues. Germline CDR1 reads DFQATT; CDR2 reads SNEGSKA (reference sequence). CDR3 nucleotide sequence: TGCAGTGCTAGAGATCGGAATCTGGGACCGCCCCAGCATTTT. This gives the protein CSARDRNLGPPQHF.

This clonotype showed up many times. The CDR3 DNA reads as TGTGCCAGCAGTTACTCGAGTGGCAGGGGAAGAGGAGGCTACACCTTC. The encoded protein is CASSYSSGRGRGGYTF. The J gene is TRBJ1-2, the V gene TRBV6-5; the D gene is possibly TRBD1 (6 bases). CDR1 and CDR2 from the germline V gene are MNHEY and SVGAGI. V gave up 0 bases and J gave up 8 bases, with 19 bases separating them. The CDR3 runs 16 residues.

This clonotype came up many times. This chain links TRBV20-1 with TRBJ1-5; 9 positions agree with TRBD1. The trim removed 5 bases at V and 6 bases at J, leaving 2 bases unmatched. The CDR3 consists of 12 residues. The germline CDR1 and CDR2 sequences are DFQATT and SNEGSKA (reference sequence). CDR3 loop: CSAGTGIQPQHF. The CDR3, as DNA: TGCAGTGCTGGGACAGGGATTCAGCCCCAGCATTTT.

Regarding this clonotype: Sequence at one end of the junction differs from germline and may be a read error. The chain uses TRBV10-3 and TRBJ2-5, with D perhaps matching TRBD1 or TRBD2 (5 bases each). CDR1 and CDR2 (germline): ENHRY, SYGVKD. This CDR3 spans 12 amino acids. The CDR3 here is CATRGDADTQYF. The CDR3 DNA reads TGCGCCACGAGAGGGGATGCAGATACCCAGTACTTC.

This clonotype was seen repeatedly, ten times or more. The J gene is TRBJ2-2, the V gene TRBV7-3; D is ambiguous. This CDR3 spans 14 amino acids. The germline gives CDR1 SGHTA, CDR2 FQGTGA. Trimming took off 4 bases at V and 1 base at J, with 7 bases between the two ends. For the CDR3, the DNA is TGTGCCAGCAGCTCGGGTCTGAACACCGGGGAGCTGTTTTTT. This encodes CASSSGLNTGELFF.

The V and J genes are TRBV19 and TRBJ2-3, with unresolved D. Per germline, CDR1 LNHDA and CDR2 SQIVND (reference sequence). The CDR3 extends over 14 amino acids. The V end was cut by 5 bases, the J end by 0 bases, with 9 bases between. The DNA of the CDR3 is TGTGCCAGTAGTCCCCGCATTAGCACAGATACGCAGTATTTT. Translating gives CASSPRISTDTQYF.

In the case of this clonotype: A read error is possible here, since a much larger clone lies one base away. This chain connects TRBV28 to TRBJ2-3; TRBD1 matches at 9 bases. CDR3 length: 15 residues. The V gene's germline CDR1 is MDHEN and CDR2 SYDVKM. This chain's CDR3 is CASSSTGTGIDTEYF. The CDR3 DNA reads TGTGCCAGCAGTTCCACCGGGACAGGGATAGATACGGAGTATTTT.

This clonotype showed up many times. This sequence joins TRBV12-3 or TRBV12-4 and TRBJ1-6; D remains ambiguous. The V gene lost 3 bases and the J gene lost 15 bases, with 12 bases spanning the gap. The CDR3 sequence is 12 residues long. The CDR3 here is CASSFDGRHLHF. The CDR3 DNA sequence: TGTGCCAGCAGTTTTGACGGGAGGCACCTCCACTTT.

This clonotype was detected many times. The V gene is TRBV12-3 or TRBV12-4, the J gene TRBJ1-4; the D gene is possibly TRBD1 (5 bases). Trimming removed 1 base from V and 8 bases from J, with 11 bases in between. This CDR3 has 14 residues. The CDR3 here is CASSLDGRDEKLFF. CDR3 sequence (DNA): TGTGCCAGCAGTTTAGATGGCAGGGACGAAAAACTGTTTTTT.

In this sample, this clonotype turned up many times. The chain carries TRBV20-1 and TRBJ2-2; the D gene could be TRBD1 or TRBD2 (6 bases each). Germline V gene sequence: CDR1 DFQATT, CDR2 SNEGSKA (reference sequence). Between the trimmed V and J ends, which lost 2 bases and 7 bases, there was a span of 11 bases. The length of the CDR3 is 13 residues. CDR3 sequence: CSARPGADGELFF. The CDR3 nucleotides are TGCAGTGCTAGACCGGGGGCTGACGGGGAGCTGTTTTTT.

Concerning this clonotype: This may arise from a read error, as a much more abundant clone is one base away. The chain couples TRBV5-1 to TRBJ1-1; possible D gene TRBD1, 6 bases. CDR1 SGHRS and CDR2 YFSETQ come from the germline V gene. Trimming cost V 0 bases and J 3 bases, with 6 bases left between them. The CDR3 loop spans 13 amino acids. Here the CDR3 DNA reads TGCGCCAGCAGCTTGGGACAGGACACTGAAGCTTTCTTT. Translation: CASSLGQDTEAFF.

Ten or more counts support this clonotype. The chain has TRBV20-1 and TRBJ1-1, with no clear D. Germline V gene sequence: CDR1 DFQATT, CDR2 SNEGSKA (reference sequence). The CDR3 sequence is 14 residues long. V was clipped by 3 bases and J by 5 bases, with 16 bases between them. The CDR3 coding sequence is TGCAGTGCTAGTGGCCCTTACTTGGGGACTGAAGCTTTCTTT. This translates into CSASGPYLGTEAFF.

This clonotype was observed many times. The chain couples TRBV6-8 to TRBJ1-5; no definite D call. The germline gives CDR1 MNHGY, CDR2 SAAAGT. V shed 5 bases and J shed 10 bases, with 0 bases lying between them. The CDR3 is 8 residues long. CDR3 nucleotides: TGTGCCAGCAGTCCCCAGCATTTT. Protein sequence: CASSPQHF.

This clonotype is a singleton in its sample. In DNA, the CDR3 is TGTGCCAGCAGTCTCAACCCTGAAGCTTTCTTT. Protein: CASSLNPEAFF. The gene calls are TRBV12-3 or TRBV12-4 and TRBJ1-1; the D is unclear. This CDR3 has 11 amino acids. The V end lost 5 bases, the J end lost 6 bases, and 7 bases lay between the germline ends.

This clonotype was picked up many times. The CDR3 is CASSQEDGVGETQYF. The CDR3 DNA reads as TGTGCCAGCAGCCAAGAGGACGGGGTTGGGGAGACCCAGTACTTC. V usage is TRBV3-1 and J usage is TRBJ2-5; the D gene is possibly TRBD2 (5 bases). Germline V gene lookup returns CDR1 LGHDT and CDR2 YNNKEL (reference sequence). The CDR3 extends over 15 amino acids. The ends were cut back, 0 bases at V and 5 bases at J, with 13 bases in the middle.

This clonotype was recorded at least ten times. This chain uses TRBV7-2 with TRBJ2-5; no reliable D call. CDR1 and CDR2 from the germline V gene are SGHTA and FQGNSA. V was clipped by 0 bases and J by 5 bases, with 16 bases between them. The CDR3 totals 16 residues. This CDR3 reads CASSLATWGPGETQYF. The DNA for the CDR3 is TGTGCCAGCAGCTTAGCGACTTGGGGTCCCGGGGAGACCCAGTACTTC.

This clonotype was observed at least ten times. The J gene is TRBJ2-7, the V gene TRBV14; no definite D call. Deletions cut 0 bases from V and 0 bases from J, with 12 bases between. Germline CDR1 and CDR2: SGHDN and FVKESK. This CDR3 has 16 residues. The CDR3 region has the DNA TGTGCCAGCAGCCAAGATGGAGCAGACTTCTCCTACGAGCAGTACTTC. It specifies CASSQDGADFSYEQYF.

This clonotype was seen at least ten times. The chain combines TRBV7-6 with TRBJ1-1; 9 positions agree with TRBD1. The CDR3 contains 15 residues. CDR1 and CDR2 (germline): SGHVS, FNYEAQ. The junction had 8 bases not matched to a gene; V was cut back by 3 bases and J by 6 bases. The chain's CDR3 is CASSFDPGQGAEAFF. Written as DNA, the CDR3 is TGTGCCAGCAGCTTCGACCCGGGACAGGGCGCTGAAGCTTTCTTT.

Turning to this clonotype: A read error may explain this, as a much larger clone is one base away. Here the CDR3 reads CSAKACTGANSPLHF. In DNA form, the CDR3 reads TGCAGTGCTAAGGCCTGTACAGGGGCAAATTCACCCCTCCACTTT. The chain combines TRBV20-1 with TRBJ1-6; TRBD1 aligns across 7 bases. CDR1 DFQATT and CDR2 SNEGSKA come from the germline V gene (reference sequence). The CDR3 length is 15 residues. V was clipped by 4 bases and J by 7 bases; unmatched bases: 10.

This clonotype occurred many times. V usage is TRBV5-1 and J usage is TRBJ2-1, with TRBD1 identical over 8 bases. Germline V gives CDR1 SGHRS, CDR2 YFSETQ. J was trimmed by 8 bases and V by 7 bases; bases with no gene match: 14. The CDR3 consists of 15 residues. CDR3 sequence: CASQPPAGGFYEQFF. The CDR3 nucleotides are TGCGCCAGCCAGCCCCCCGCAGGGGGCTTCTATGAGCAGTTCTTC. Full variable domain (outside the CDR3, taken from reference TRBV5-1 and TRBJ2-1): KAGVTQTPRYLIKTRGQQVTLSCSPISGHRSVSWYQQTPGQGLQFLFEYFSETQRNKGNFPGRFSGRQFSNSRSEMNVSTLELGDSALYLCASQPPAGGFYEQFFGPGTRLTVL.

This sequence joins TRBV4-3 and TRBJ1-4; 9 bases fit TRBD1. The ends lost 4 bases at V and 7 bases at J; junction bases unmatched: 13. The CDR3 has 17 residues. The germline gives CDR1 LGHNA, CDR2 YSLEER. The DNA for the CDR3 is TGCGCCAGCAGCCTAGACCCCCGGGGGACAGGGTTTGAAAAACTGTTTTTT. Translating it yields CASSLDPRGTGFEKLFF.

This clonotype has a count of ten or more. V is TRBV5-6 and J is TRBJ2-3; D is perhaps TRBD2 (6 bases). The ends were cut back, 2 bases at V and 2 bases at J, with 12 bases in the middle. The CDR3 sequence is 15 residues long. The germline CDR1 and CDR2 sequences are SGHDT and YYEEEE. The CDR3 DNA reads TGTGCCAGCAGCTTTGGTAGCGGATCCACAGATACGCAGTATTTT. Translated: CASSFGSGSTDTQYF.

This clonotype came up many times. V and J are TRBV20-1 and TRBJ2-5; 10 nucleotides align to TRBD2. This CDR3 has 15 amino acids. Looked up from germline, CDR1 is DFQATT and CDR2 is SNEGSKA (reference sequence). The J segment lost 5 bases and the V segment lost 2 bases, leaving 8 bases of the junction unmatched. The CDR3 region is CSARRSGGAGETQYF. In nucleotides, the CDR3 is TGCAGTGCTAGAAGGAGCGGGGGGGCCGGGGAGACCCAGTACTTC.

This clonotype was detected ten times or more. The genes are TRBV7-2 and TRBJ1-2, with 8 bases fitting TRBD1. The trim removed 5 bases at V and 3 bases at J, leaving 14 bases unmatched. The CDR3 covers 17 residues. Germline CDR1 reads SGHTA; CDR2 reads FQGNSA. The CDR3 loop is CASSRAGQGSLDYGYTF. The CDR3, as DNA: TGTGCCAGCAGCCGGGCCGGACAGGGTTCATTGGACTATGGCTACACCTTC.